These T cell receptor beta chains were read from a single sample in a study of blood T cells in healthy people across ages. Each CDR3 protein gets one entry after TCRdb re-called the 5' RACE reads with MiXCR. The sample consists of hundreds of thousands of distinct CDR3 sequences, 32% of them appearing once. The specimen was blood. These receptors all come from a woman older than 75 in good health. The CDR3 runs from the conserved cysteine through the conserved F or W. Each record gives: CDR3 length, V gene, J gene, CDR3 protein.

16	TRBV24-1	TRBJ2-1	CATSDRSGGIVNEQFF
15	TRBV11-2	TRBJ2-5	CASSTQRGPYNEQYF
16	TRBV5-1	TRBJ2-1	CASSPSVGGGYNEQFF
14	TRBV5-1	TRBJ1-1	CASSAGTANTEAFF
15	TRBV2	TRBJ1-5	CASRGQGTSNQPQHF
16	TRBV12-3/TRBV12-4	TRBJ2-5	CATSDAGTGAQETQYF
12	TRBV5-1	TRBJ2-2	CASRANTGELFF
14	TRBV7-9	TRBJ2-5	CASSSVGARETQYF
13	TRBV7-2	NA	CASGRRDVGEQYF
12	TRBV30	TRBJ1-2	CAWSDGNYGYTF
13	TRBV20-1	TRBJ2-5	CSARVPLGETQYF
14	TRBV3-1	TRBJ2-1	CASSPGPTYNEQFF
13	TRBV6-1	TRBJ1-1	CASSESKGTEAFF
17	TRBV7-3	TRBJ2-6	CASSGTGWRWGANVLTF
13	TRBV20-1	TRBJ1-1	CSARSGINTEAFF
15	TRBV6-5	TRBJ2-1	CASSYGTGSYNEQFF
14	TRBV15	TRBJ2-7	CATSREGYSYEQYF
16	TRBV5-1	TRBJ2-3	CASSFGTSGYTDTQYF
15	TRBV7-9	TRBJ2-1	CASSYRTATYNEQFF
13	TRBV14	TRBJ1-1	CASSHDVGQEAFF
15	TRBV6-5	TRBJ2-6	CASRPQLSGANVLTF
14	TRBV7-3	TRBJ2-5	CASSSGLYKEAQYF
14	TRBV11-2	TRBJ1-1	CASSLIRSNTEAFF
12	TRBV20-1	TRBJ1-1	CSARVGGFEAFF
16	TRBV7-2	TRBJ1-1	CASSPRGNSMNTEAFF
16	TRBV5-1	TRBJ1-1	CASSLGWGAIETEAFF
16	TRBV20-1	TRBJ2-1	CSARERTSGVYNEQFF
17	TRBV6-2/TRBV6-3	TRBJ2-4	CAGSYGGRDRTKNIQYF
16	TRBV5-7	TRBJ1-5	CASSRPGGNSNQPQHF
17	TRBV9	TRBJ1-2	CASSEGPVGLLNYGYTF
15	TRBV6-6	TRBJ1-2	CASSIPRDRNYGYTF
13	TRBV6-1	TRBJ2-7	CASSEVPRYEQYF